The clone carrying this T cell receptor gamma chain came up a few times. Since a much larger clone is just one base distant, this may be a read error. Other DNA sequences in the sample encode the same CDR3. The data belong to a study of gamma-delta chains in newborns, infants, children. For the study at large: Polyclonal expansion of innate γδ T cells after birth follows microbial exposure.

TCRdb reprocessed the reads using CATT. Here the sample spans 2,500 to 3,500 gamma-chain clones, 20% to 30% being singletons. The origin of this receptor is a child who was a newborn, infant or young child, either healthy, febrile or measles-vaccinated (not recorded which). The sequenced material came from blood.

In nucleotides, the CDR3 is TGTGCCACCTGGGACGGGCCCACTGGTTGGTTCAAGATATTT. Amino acids: CATWDGPTGWFKIF. This chain joins TRGV2 and TRGJP1. Germline V gives CDR1 EGSNGY, CDR2 YDSYNSKV. Unmatched junction bases numbered 1, after V lost 0 bases and J lost 3 bases. CDR3 length equals 14 residues.